This TCR beta chain emerged from a study of early T cells in non-severe SARS-CoV-2 infection. Study-wide background: The chains were unpaired, and the sequenced material was bulk RNA from unsorted whole blood.

Overall study findings and caveats: Comparison of clonotypes with VDJdb favored anti-spike CD8 responses while missing private and CD4 specificities.

This CDR3 contains 16 residues. Germline CDR1 is SGHTA and CDR2 is FQGNSA. Unmatched junction bases numbered 4, after V lost 1 base and J lost 5 bases. Individual cDNA molecules received unique molecular identifiers during library preparation. Each CDR3 protein gets one entry after TCRdb re-called the 5' RACE reads with MiXCR. Of approximately 46,000 distinct CDR3 sequences listed, less than 30% are singletons. This clonotype was seen a few times. The antigen is not known. The specimen was whole blood, collected at baseline. This TCR came from an adult who was a healthcare worker with PCR-confirmed SARS-CoV-2 infection or an uninfected control (not recorded which). The V and J genes are TRBV7-2 and TRBJ2-2; 10 positions match TRBD1. For the CDR3, the DNA is TGTGCCAGCAGCTTAGTGGGGACAGGGGTGACCGGGGAGCTGTTTTTT. Amino acid sequence: CASSLVGTGVTGELFF.